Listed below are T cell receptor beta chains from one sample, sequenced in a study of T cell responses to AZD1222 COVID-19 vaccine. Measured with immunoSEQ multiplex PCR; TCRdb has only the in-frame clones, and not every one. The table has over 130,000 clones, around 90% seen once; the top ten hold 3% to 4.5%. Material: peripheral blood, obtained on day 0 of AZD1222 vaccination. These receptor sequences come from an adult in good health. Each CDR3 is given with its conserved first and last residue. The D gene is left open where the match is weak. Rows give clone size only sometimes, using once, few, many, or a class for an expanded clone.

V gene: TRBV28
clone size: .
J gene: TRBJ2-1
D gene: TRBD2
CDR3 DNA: TGTGCCAGCAGGGCGACCATTCCGGGACTAGCGGACAATGAGCAGTTCTTC
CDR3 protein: CASRATIPGLADNEQFF

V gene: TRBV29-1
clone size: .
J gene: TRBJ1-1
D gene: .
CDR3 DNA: TGCAGCCATAGCCCCGCAGTGAACACTGAAGCTTTCTTT
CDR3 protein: CSHSPAVNTEAFF

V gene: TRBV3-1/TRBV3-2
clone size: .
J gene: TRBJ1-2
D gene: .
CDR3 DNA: TGTGCCAGCAGCCAACTCGGGACGAGTCATGGCTACACCTTC
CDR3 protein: CASSQLGTSHGYTF

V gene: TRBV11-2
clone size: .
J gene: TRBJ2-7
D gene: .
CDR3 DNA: TGTGCCAGCAGCTCAGGGGTTTCCTCACTCGAGCAGTACTTC
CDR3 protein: CASSSGVSSLEQYF

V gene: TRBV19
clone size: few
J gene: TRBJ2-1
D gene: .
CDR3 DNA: TGTGCCAGTAGTATTAAGGGCGTATTGGCGGGATACAATGAGCAGTTCTTC
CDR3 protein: CASSIKGVLAGYNEQFF

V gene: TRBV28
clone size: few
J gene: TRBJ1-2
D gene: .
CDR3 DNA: TGTGCCAGCACCTTGGGAGGGTATGGCTACACCTTC
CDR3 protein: CASTLGGYGYTF

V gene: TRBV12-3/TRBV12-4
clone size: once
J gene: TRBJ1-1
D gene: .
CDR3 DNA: TGTGCCAGCAGTTTACTTTACACTGAAGCTTTCTTT
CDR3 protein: CASSLLYTEAFF

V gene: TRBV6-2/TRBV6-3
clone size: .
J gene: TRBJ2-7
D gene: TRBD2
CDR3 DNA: TGTGCCAGCAGTTACGAGGCGGGACTAGCGGGGTCCTACGAGCAGTACTTC
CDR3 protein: CASSYEAGLAGSYEQYF

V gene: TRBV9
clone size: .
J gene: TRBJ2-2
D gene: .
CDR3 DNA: TGTGCCAGCACGGAGACGGTAAACACCGGGGAGCTGTTTTTT
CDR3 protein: CASTETVNTGELFF

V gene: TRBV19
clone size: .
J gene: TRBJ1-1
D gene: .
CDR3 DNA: TGTGCCAGCTCAGTCCACACTGAAGCTTTCTTT
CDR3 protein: CASSVHTEAFF

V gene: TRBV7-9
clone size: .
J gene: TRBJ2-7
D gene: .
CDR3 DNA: TGTGCCAGCAGCCCCGAGGCTAGCGTAAGTGAGCAGTACTTC
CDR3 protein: CASSPEASVSEQYF

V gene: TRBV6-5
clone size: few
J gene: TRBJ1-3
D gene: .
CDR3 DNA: TGTGCCAGCAGTTCACCCATTGGAAACACCATATATTTT
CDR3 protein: CASSSPIGNTIYF

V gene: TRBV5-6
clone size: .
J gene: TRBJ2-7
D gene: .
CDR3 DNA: TGTGCCAGCAGCTACACCGGGAGCGGTGAGCAGTACTTC
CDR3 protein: CASSYTGSGEQYF

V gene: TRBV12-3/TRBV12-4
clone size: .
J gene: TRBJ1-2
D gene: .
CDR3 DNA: TGTGCCAGCAGTTTTGAGGGCAGGGCTGGCTACACCTTC
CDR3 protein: CASSFEGRAGYTF

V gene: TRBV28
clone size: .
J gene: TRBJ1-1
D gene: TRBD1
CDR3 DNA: TGTGCCAGCAGTTTACGGGGACAGGGTGGGACTGAAGCTTTCTTT
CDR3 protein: CASSLRGQGGTEAFF